This T cell receptor (beta chain) was profiled in a study of blood T cell repertoires in COVID-19. Germline V gives CDR1 LGHNA, CDR2 YSLEER. The CDR3 is 18 residues long. V lost 3 bases, J lost 4 bases, and 8 bases stayed unmatched. Sequencing used immunoSEQ multiplex PCR; TCRdb keeps in-frame clones, though not all of them. Of roughly 87,000 clones listed, 75% to 90% are singletons. This clone came up once. V gene TRBV4-3 combines with J gene TRBJ2-2; 13 bases line up with TRBD2. The specimen was peripheral blood. This TCR came from a woman of 80 years or more with active COVID-19. The CDR3 region is CASSHQLAGGPSTGELFF. In nucleotides, the CDR3 is TGCGCCAGCAGCCACCAACTAGCGGGAGGGCCCTCCACCGGGGAGCTGTTTTTT.